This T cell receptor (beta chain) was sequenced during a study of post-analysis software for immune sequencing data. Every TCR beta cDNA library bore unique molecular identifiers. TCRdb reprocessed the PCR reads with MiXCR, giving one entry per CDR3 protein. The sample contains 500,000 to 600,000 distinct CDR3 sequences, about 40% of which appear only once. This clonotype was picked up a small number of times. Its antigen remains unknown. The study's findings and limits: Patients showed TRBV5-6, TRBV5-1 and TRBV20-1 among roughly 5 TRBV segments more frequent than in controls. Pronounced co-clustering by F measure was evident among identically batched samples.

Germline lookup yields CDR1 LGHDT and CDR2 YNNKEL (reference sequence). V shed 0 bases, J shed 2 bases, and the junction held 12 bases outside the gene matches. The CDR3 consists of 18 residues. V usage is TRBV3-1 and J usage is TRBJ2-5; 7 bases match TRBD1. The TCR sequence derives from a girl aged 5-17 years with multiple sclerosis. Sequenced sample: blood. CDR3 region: CASSQEIVDRADQETQYF. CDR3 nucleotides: TGTGCCAGCAGCCAAGAAATAGTAGACAGGGCTGATCAAGAGACCCAGTACTTC.